This is a list of T cell receptor beta chains from one sample in a study of T cells after yellow fever vaccination. TCRdb re-derived calls from the 5' RACE reads in MiXCR, one entry per CDR3 protein. Among 610,000 or so distinct CDR3 sequences listed, approximately 13% were seen once. Source: PBMCs, taken on the day of the yellow fever booster vaccination. Receptor source: a young man who received the YFV17D yellow fever vaccine. CDR3s include the opening cysteine and the closing phenylalanine or tryptophan. A D gene is named only where the DNA matches it firmly. Part of the rows lack a size; the others show once, few, many or a class for expanded clones.

clone_size d_call j_call v_call cdr3_nt cdr3_aa
few - TRBJ1-1 TRBV7-9 TGTGCCAGCACTTACCCAGGTGGTGAGACTGAAGCTTTCTTT CASTYPGGETEAFF
- - TRBJ2-2 TRBV11-2 TGTGCCAGCAGCTTAGATCCAGGGGCCGGGGAGCTGTTTTTT CASSLDPGAGELFF
- - TRBJ2-2 TRBV3-1 TGTGCCAGCAGCCAATCTGGACGCACCGCGAACACCGGGGAGCTGTTTTTT CASSQSGRTANTGELFF
- - TRBJ2-2 TRBV19 TGTGCCAGTACGGCCCCCGGCCCGAACACCGGGGAGCTGTTTTTT CASTAPGPNTGELFF
many TRBD2 TRBJ2-1 TRBV24-1 TGTGCCACCAGTGAGACTAGCGGGAGATCCTACAATGAGCAGTTCTTC CATSETSGRSYNEQFF
- TRBD2 TRBJ2-3 TRBV7-6 TGTGCCAGCAGCTCTCGGACTAGCGGAATAAGCACAGATACGCAGTATTTT CASSSRTSGISTDTQYF
- TRBD2 TRBJ2-1 TRBV5-1 TGCGCCAGCACCGGGACTAGCGGGAGGTATGAGCAGTTCTTC CASTGTSGRYEQFF
- - TRBJ2-1 TRBV7-9 TGTGCCAGCAGCTTAGGGCAGTTGGGCAATGAGCAGTTCTTC CASSLGQLGNEQFF
- - TRBJ2-7 TRBV6-1 TGTGCCAGCAGTCGACCCCCAGGGCACGAGCAGTACTTC CASSRPPGHEQYF
once - TRBJ2-7 TRBV7-2 TGTGCCAGCAGCTTATTAGCGGCGTCCTCCTACGAGCAGTACTTC CASSLLAASSYEQYF
- - TRBJ1-6 TRBV5-5 TGTGCCAGCACCCTCGGTGGGGCATGGGATTCACCCCTCCACTTT CASTLGGAWDSPLHF
many TRBD1 TRBJ2-3 TRBV5-1 TGTGCCAGCAGTTTGGGACAGACCACAGATACGCAGTATTTT CASSLGQTTDTQYF
few - TRBJ2-1 TRBV21-1 TGTGCCAGCAGCAAAGGGGTAGCGGGATCTTTATACAATGAGCAGTTCTTC CASSKGVAGSLYNEQFF
- - TRBJ1-1 TRBV7-9 TGTGCCAGCAGCTTGATGCAGGGAGGCACTGAAGCTTTCTTT CASSLMQGGTEAFF
- - TRBJ2-7 TRBV6-2/TRBV6-3 TGTGCCAGCAGTTACTCGAGTTACAGGGTCCACGAGCAGTACTTC CASSYSSYRVHEQYF
few TRBD1 TRBJ1-1 TRBV6-1 TGTGCCAGCAGTGACAGGGGGACGACTGAAGCTTTCTTT CASSDRGTTEAFF
few TRBD2 TRBJ2-1 TRBV7-6 TGTGCCAGCAGCTTAGAAGGACTAGCGGGAACCTATTCCTACAATGAGCAGTTCTTC CASSLEGLAGTYSYNEQFF
- TRBD1 TRBJ2-3 TRBV5-4 TGTGCCAGCAGGGCGGGACAGGAAACTCCAGATACGCAGTATTTT CASRAGQETPDTQYF
few TRBD2 TRBJ2-1 TRBV11-2 TGTGCCAGCAGCTCCCCCATTATCAGCGGGAGGACCTACAGTGAGCAGTTCTTC CASSSPIISGRTYSEQFF
- TRBD2 TRBJ2-1 TRBV5-4 TGTGCCAGCAGCAAGGGACTAGAGGCGGATGAGCAGTTCTTC CASSKGLEADEQFF
few TRBD2 TRBJ2-1 TRBV9 TGTGCCAGCAGCGTAGTAGCGGGAGGCGGGAATGAGCAGTTCTTC CASSVVAGGGNEQFF
- - TRBJ1-4 TRBV12-3/TRBV12-4 TGTGCCAGCAGTCGGGACTCAACTAATGAAAAACTGTTTTTT CASSRDSTNEKLFF
few - TRBJ2-7 TRBV15 TGTGCCACCAGCAGAGAGATTAGCGGCCCAGGAGGAGAGCAGTACTTC CATSREISGPGGEQYF
few - TRBJ2-3 TRBV10-1 TGCGCCAGCAGTGAGTTTCAGCTGACAGATACGCAGTATTTT CASSEFQLTDTQYF
- TRBD1 TRBJ1-1 TRBV7-9 TGTGCCAGCAGGACAGGGGGCATGAACACTGAAGCTTTCTTT CASRTGGMNTEAFF
- - TRBJ2-3 TRBV12-3/TRBV12-4 TGTGCCAGCAGTGCCAGGGCGCCTTGGGAGGTCGATACGCAGTATTTT CASSARAPWEVDTQYF
few TRBD2 TRBJ2-1 TRBV9 TGTGCCAGCAGCGTCTGGGCCTCGGGAGGATACAATGAGCAGTTCTTC CASSVWASGGYNEQFF
- TRBD2 TRBJ2-5 TRBV7-9 TGTGCCAGCAGCCGCCGGACTAGCGGGATTCAAGAGACCCAGTACTTC CASSRRTSGIQETQYF
- TRBD2 TRBJ2-7 TRBV5-1 TGCGCCAGCAGCGCGGGACTATCCCGCTACGAGCAGTACTTC CASSAGLSRYEQYF
few TRBD2 TRBJ2-3 TRBV11-1 TGTGCCAGCAGCTCGCCCTCGGCGGGAGGGCCGGTTAGCACAGATACGCAGTATTTT CASSSPSAGGPVSTDTQYF
many TRBD1 TRBJ2-2 TRBV10-2 TGCGCCACGGAGGACAGGCCCGGGGAGCTGTTTTTT CATEDRPGELFF
- - TRBJ2-1 TRBV6-1 TGTGCCAGCAAGGGCAGTCTTGTCAATGAGCAGTTCTTC CASKGSLVNEQFF
few - TRBJ1-5 TRBV10-3 TGTGCCATCAGTGAGTCGACAGGAGGAGTAGGGCCCCAGCATTTT CAISESTGGVGPQHF
- - TRBJ2-1 TRBV10-2 TGCGCCAGCAGTGAAGGGACCGTGCAGTTCTTC CASSEGTVQFF
few TRBD2 TRBJ2-3 TRBV12-3/TRBV12-4 TGTGCCACCGCCCGGGAAGGGGGACTAGCGGGGTTCACAGATACGCAGTATTTT CATAREGGLAGFTDTQYF
- - TRBJ2-1 TRBV7-2 TGTGCCAGCAGCCCCGGATGGTACAATGAGCAGTTCTTC CASSPGWYNEQFF
few - TRBJ2-5 TRBV25-1 TGTGCCAGCAGAACCTCGGAGGAAACGGAGACCCAGTACTTC CASRTSEETETQYF